The clone carrying this T cell receptor beta chain was detected a few times. Its antigen remains unknown. These data come from a study of CD8 T cells in ankylosing spondylitis. Study-wide points: The study identified a TCR beta motif of under ten highly homologous variants that appeared characteristic of ankylosing spondylitis blood.

TCRdb independently ran MiXCR on the 5' RACE reads; one entry per CDR3 protein. The sample includes 700,000 or so distinct CDR3 sequences, roughly 20% of them seen just once. What was sequenced was blood, either unsorted or a sorted T cell fraction (not recorded which). The clonotype was recovered from a male donor with ankylosing spondylitis.

The CDR3 sequence: CASSPRTGGMTEAFF. The CDR3 DNA reads as TGTGCCAGCAGCCCCAGGACAGGGGGAATGACTGAAGCTTTCTTT. This chain connects TRBV11-3 to TRBJ1-1; 10 nucleotides agree with TRBD1. V lost 5 bases, J lost 5 bases, and 8 bases stayed unmatched. Germline V lookup: CDR1 SGHNT, CDR2 YENEEA. The CDR3 has 15 residues.